This paragraph reports one TCR beta chain. This sample was included in a study of blood T cell repertoires in COVID-19. About the study: Researchers got acute and convalescent COVID-19 samples from the United States, Italy and Spain. The analysed material was cDNA or gDNA that came from T cells, B-cell-depleted T cells, or PBMCs.

Here immunoSEQ multiplex PCR was the method, and the copy in TCRdb shows in-frame clones only, minus some. The sample yields about 77,000 clones, roughly 80% seen once. This CDR3 comprises 16 residues. CDR1 and CDR2 (germline): MDHEN, SYDVKM. Germline trimming cut 5 bases from V and 0 bases from J; bases unmatched to any gene: 3. The genes are TRBV28 and TRBJ2-6; 8 bases map to TRBD1. The sequenced sample was peripheral blood. This receptor was taken from a man aged 55 to 70 with acute or convalescent COVID-19. The CDR3: CASSLTGGSGANVLTF. The DNA of the CDR3 is TGTGCCAGCAGTCTCACAGGGGGCTCTGGGGCCAACGTCCTGACTTTC. Full variable domain (remainder filled in from reference TRBV28 and TRBJ2-6): DVKVTQSSRYLVKRTGEKVFLECVQDMDHENMFWYRQDPGLGLRLIYFSYDVKMKEKGDIPEGYSVSREKKERFSLILESASTNQTSMYLCASSLTGGSGANVLTFGAGSRLTVL.